Shown below are 21 T cell receptor beta chains from a single sample sequenced in a study of blood T cell repertoires in COVID-19. This table comes from immunoSEQ multiplex PCR, and its TCRdb copy is limited to in-frame clones, with some not included. The sample consists of 35,000 to 40,000 clones, around four fifths of them appearing once. Material for sequencing was peripheral blood. These TCRs come from a man over 45 with active COVID-19.

A few counts support this clone. The rearrangement joins TRBV7-8 to TRBJ1-5; D is possibly TRBD1 (6 bases). From germline, CDR1 is SGHVS and CDR2 FQNEAQ. V dropped 5 bases and J dropped 2 bases, with 10 bases sitting between them. This CDR3 is built from 14 residues. The CDR3 DNA sequence: TGTGCCAGCAGCACAGGGTTTGGCAATCAGCCCCAGCATTTT. Translating it yields CASSTGFGNQPQHF.

The rearrangement uses TRBV14 and TRBJ1-1; TRBD1 matches at 7 bases. This CDR3 region has 13 residues. V gave up 5 bases and J gave up 4 bases; unmatched junction bases: 4. Germline CDR1 and CDR2: SGHDN and FVKESK. DNA for the CDR3: TGTGCCAGCAGCGACAGGGTGAGCACTGAAGCTTTCTTT. Protein sequence: CASSDRVSTEAFF.

The V call is TRBV12-3 or TRBV12-4, the J call TRBJ1-4, with D perhaps TRBD1 (5 bases). Between the trimmed V and J ends, which lost 4 bases and 11 bases, there was a span of 8 bases. The CDR3 has 11 residues. CDR3 loop: CASSSQGKLFF. The CDR3 DNA sequence: TGTGCCAGCAGTTCCCAGGGCAAACTGTTTTTT.

The rearrangement links TRBV5-8 to TRBJ2-6; D not resolved. Germline V gene data show CDR1 as SGHTS and CDR2 as YDEGEE. The CDR3 spans 16 residues. The V end was cut by 2 bases, the J end by 0 bases, with 9 bases between. CDR3 sequence reads: CASSFLISSGANVLTF. The CDR3 DNA reads as TGTGCCAGCAGCTTCCTGATCAGCTCTGGGGCCAACGTCCTGACTTTC.

The chain joins TRBV9 to TRBJ2-7, with D unclear. The V and J ends lost 0 bases and 2 bases respectively, with 9 bases between them. The CDR3 extends over 14 amino acids. The germline V gene has CDR1 SGDLS and CDR2 YYNGEE. This CDR3 is CASSVGPNPYEQYF. The CDR3 nucleotides read TGTGCCAGCAGCGTAGGGCCAAACCCCTACGAGCAGTACTTC.

V usage is TRBV11-2 and J usage is TRBJ1-1; D is unresolved. The CDR3 is made up of 14 amino acids. Trimming cost V 0 bases and J 1 base, with 6 bases left between them. Germline V gene data show CDR1 as SGHAT and CDR2 as FQNNGV. CDR3 sequence (DNA): TGTGCCAGCAGCTTAGAGGTGGCGAACACTGAAGCTTTCTTT. Protein product: CASSLEVANTEAFF.

The V and J genes are TRBV6-5 and TRBJ2-3; a possible D gene is TRBD2 (5 bases). Germline CDR1 and CDR2: MNHEY and SVGAGI. This CDR3 is 15 amino acids long. The V and J ends lost 7 bases and 4 bases respectively, with 18 bases between them. The CDR3 coding sequence is TGTGCCAGCAATGCCCTGGGGAGCGGTCCAGATACGCAGTATTTT. It yields the protein CASNALGSGPDTQYF.

DNA of the CDR3: TGCGCCAGCAGCCAATCTCTGACAGGGTCCTACGAGCAGTACTTC. Protein sequence: CASSQSLTGSYEQYF. The rearrangement uses TRBV4-1 and TRBJ2-7; 7 bases fit TRBD1. V shed 2 bases and J 1 base; nucleotides not matched to a gene: 5. From germline, CDR1 is MGHRA and CDR2 YSYEKL. The CDR3 covers 15 residues.

The chain couples TRBV10-3 to TRBJ1-2; D not certain. CDR1 and CDR2 from the germline V gene are ENHRY and SYGVKD. V lost 2 bases and J 2 bases, leaving 12 bases between the germline ends. The length of the CDR3 is 15 residues. The CDR3 protein is CAISESLAMNYGYTF. The CDR3, as DNA: TGTGCCATCAGTGAGAGTCTAGCGATGAACTATGGCTACACCTTC.

This chain connects TRBV5-1 to TRBJ2-7; TRBD2 agrees at 9 bases. CDR3 size: 17 residues. With V trimmed by 4 bases and J by 5 bases, 16 bases remained unmatched. Germline loops: CDR1 SGHRS, CDR2 YFSETQ. The CDR3, as DNA: TGCGCCAGCAGCCCCGGGACTAGCTCATACTCCGCCAACGAGCAGTACTTC. Translated, it gives CASSPGTSSYSANEQYF.

The DNA of the CDR3 is TGCGCCAGCAGCTTGGCGGGATTAGGGAGGAACACTGAAGCTTTCTTT. It specifies CASSLAGLGRNTEAFF. V is TRBV5-1 and J is TRBJ1-1; D not certain. Germline V gene sequence: CDR1 SGHRS, CDR2 YFSETQ. This CDR3 region has 16 residues. V lost 0 bases to trimming and J lost 1 base, with 13 bases between them. The full variable domain, with the rest looked up from reference TRBV5-1 and TRBJ1-1, is KAGVTQTPRYLIKTRGQQVTLSCSPISGHRSVSWYQQTPGQGLQFLFEYFSETQRNKGNFPGRFSGRQFSNSRSEMNVSTLELGDSALYLCASSLAGLGRNTEAFFGQGTRLTVV.

The chain employs TRBV19 and TRBJ2-2; 9 bases map to TRBD1. The CDR3 is 14 amino acids. V shed 7 bases, J shed 0 bases, and the junction held 0 bases outside the gene matches. The V gene's germline CDR1 is LNHDA and CDR2 SQIVND (reference sequence). CDR3 sequence: CASNRGPNTGELFF. The CDR3 coding sequence is TGTGCCAGTAACAGGGGGCCGAACACCGGGGAGCTGTTTTTT. Full variable domain (remainder filled in from reference TRBV19 and TRBJ2-2): DGGITQSPKYLFRKEGQNVTLSCEQNLNHDAMYWYRQDPGQGLRLIYYSQIVNDFQKGDIAEGYSVSREKKESFPLTVTSAQKNPTAFYLCASNRGPNTGELFFGEGSRLTVL.

V and J are TRBV6-1 and TRBJ2-7, with 8 bases that match TRBD2. Germline CDR1 is MNHNS and CDR2 is SASEGT. The CDR3 has 16 residues. V was clipped by 3 bases and J by 2 bases; unmatched bases: 9. The chain's CDR3 is CASSEQSGGLTYEQYF. The CDR3 DNA follows: TGTGCCAGCAGTGAGCAAAGCGGGGGCCTTACCTACGAGCAGTACTTC.

This clone was seen a single time. J is TRBJ2-5 and V is TRBV7-9; weak D call: TRBD1 (5 bases). Looked up from germline, CDR1 is SEHNR and CDR2 is FQNEAQ (reference sequence). The CDR3 spans 11 residues. V was cut by 3 bases and J by 10 bases, with 9 bases left in between. DNA for the CDR3: TGTGCCAGCAGCTTCAGGGAACTCCAGTACTTC. Its protein is CASSFRELQYF.

The chain joins TRBV4-1 to TRBJ1-2, with 10 bases fitting TRBD1. Germline CDR1 reads MGHRA; CDR2 reads YSYEKL. Trimming took 4 bases from V and 1 from J; bases not matched to a gene: 0. The CDR3 is 14 residues long. Here the CDR3 reads CASSRDRGNYGYTF. CDR3 coding DNA: TGCGCCAGCAGCCGGGACAGGGGTAACTATGGCTACACCTTC.

V gene TRBV6-5 combines with J gene TRBJ1-4, with 10 nucleotides matching TRBD1. Trimming cost V 6 bases and J 10 bases; bases outside gene matches: 8. Germline CDR1 reads MNHEY; CDR2 reads SVGAGI. This CDR3 has 14 residues. The CDR3 spells CASRTGGDTGKLFF. The CDR3, as DNA: TGTGCCAGCAGGACAGGGGGCGATACGGGAAAACTGTTTTTT.

This rearrangement joins TRBV20-1 to TRBJ1-1; D remains ambiguous. Germline CDR1 and CDR2: DFQATT and SNEGSKA (reference sequence). This CDR3 spans 10 amino acids. The V end was cut by 3 bases, the J end by 8 bases, with 7 bases between. The CDR3 sequence: CSASPVEAFF. The CDR3 region has the DNA TGCAGTGCTAGTCCTGTGGAAGCTTTCTTT.

The CDR3 loop reads CASRPDRDNSPLHF. The CDR3 DNA reads TGTGCCAGCCGCCCGGACAGGGACAATTCACCCCTCCACTTT. V gene TRBV6-5 combines with J gene TRBJ1-6; 8 positions agree with TRBD1. Per germline, CDR1 MNHEY and CDR2 SVGAGI. The CDR3 is 14 amino acids. V gave up 8 bases and J gave up 7 bases; unmatched junction bases: 7.

The chain combines TRBV15 with TRBJ1-2; 8 positions agree with TRBD1. V dropped 2 bases and J dropped 2; count of bases not matched to a gene: 7. CDR1 is LNHNV and CDR2 is YYDKDF in the germline V gene (reference sequence). CDR3 size: 16 residues. CDR3 in amino acids: CATSRSSGQGNYGYTF. The CDR3 nucleotides read TGTGCCACCAGCAGAAGTAGCGGACAGGGCAACTATGGCTACACCTTC.

This clone has more than one count but fewer than ten. This rearrangement joins TRBV10-3 to TRBJ1-5, with D unclear. Germline V CDR1 and CDR2: ENHRY, SYGVKD. Trimming took 3 bases from V and 4 from J, leaving 13 bases between them. The CDR3 is 15 amino acids. CDR3 nucleotides: TGTGCCATCAGTGAAAGTAGGCAGGCTAATCAGCCCCAGCATTTT. It is translated as CAISESRQANQPQHF.

A single count supports this clone. V and J are TRBV3-1 (or the pseudogene TRBV3-2) and TRBJ2-7, with no clear D. The CDR3 has 12 residues. Per germline, CDR1 LGHDT and CDR2 YNNKEL (reference sequence). Trimming took off 1 base at V and 9 bases at J, with 10 bases between the two ends. The CDR3 reads CASSQALLVQYF. CDR3 sequence (DNA): TGTGCCAGCAGCCAAGCGTTATTAGTGCAGTACTTC.